These 21 T cell receptor beta chains were all obtained from the same sample, sequenced in a study of vaccination and CD4 T cells after COVID-19 (dated by TCRdb to 2021 to 2024). The library was generated by PCR. This sample was sequenced with an Illumina iSeq 100. TCR sequencing of DNA from cultured CD4+ T cells used the Oncomine TCR Beta short-read assay at the Johns Hopkins FTIC core. TCRdb reanalyzed the raw reads on its own, using fastp at Q25 for trimming and MiXCR for clone calling, and kept in-frame beta chains. Every distinct CDR3 protein forms one entry, paired with its most common genes and DNA. The sample table shows more than 10,000 distinct CDR3 sequences, and under 80% are seen once. The top ten constitute about 10% of the sample. These TCRs' antigens remain unknown. Taken with the paper, the label for treatment or condition translates to: approximately nine-day PBMC culture with coronavirus spike peptide pools or control peptides (ViraFEST assay).

The sequencing input was CD4+ T cells from blood, cultured in vitro. These receptors came from a human donor who had recovered from COVID-19.

The V gene is TRBV14, the J gene TRBJ2-3; possible D gene TRBD2, 5 bases. Germline V gives CDR1 SGHDN, CDR2 FVKESK. Trimming left V 1 base short and J 2 bases short, with 7 bases between. The CDR3 loop spans 14 amino acids. The CDR3 is CASSQVGATDTQYF. Here the CDR3 DNA reads TGTGCCAGCAGCCAAGTGGGAGCCACAGATACGCAGTATTTT.

The V gene is TRBV5-6, the J gene TRBJ2-5; a possible D gene is TRBD2 (6 bases). Trimming pared 5 bases from V and 5 bases from J, leaving 13 bases between. In germline, CDR1 is SGHDT, CDR2 YYEEEE. The CDR3 is 13 residues long. The CDR3, as DNA: TGTGCCAGCAGATCGGGAGTTCGGGAGACCCAGTACTTC. Protein product: CASRSGVRETQYF.

The V and J genes are TRBV7-2 and TRBJ1-1; weak D call: TRBD1 (5 bases). V gave up 8 bases and J gave up 1 base, with 14 bases separating them. CDR1 and CDR2 from the germline V gene are SGHTA and FQGNSA. This CDR3 comprises 14 residues. DNA for the CDR3: TGTGCCAGCTCTCCCGTCGGGACGAACACTGAAGCTTTCTTT. Its protein product is CASSPVGTNTEAFF.

In nucleotides, the CDR3 is TGTGCCAGCAGCTTAACCCTAGCGGGGGTTGCTACGCAGTATTTT. Its protein product is CASSLTLAGVATQYF. The chain is built from TRBV7-2 and TRBJ2-3, with 10 bases that match TRBD2. J gave up 8 bases and V 2 bases, and 7 bases lay outside the gene matches. The germline V gene has CDR1 SGHTA and CDR2 FQGNSA. The CDR3 spans 15 residues.

This clonotype was seen a handful of times. The rearrangement uses TRBV19 and TRBJ1-2, with D possibly being TRBD1 (6 bases). The CDR3 is 16 amino acids. From germline, CDR1 is LNHDA and CDR2 SQIVND (reference sequence). The ends were cut back, 6 bases at V and 1 base at J, with 18 bases in the middle. The CDR3 nucleotides read TGTGCCAGTAGCCCACTCGCAGGACAGAATAACTATGGCTACACCTTC. This encodes CASSPLAGQNNYGYTF.

This clonotype occurred a few times. The chain couples TRBV6-1 to TRBJ1-5; D is undetermined. Germline CDR1 is MNHNS and CDR2 is SASEGT. This CDR3 has 12 residues. Trimming stripped 8 bases from V and 9 bases from J, with 14 bases between. The CDR3 nucleotides are TGTGCCAGCGGAACTGGGGTATGGCCCCAGCATTTT. Residues: CASGTGVWPQHF.

V usage is TRBV6-1 and J usage is TRBJ1-5; 8 bases match TRBD1. Germline V lookup: CDR1 MNHNS, CDR2 SASEGT. The V segment lost 6 bases and the J segment 5 bases; nucleotides outside the gene matches: 6. This CDR3 comprises 14 residues. This CDR3 is CASSRGQGYQPQHF. The CDR3 DNA follows: TGTGCCAGCAGCCGTGGACAGGGTTATCAGCCCCAGCATTTT.

This clonotype was counted a single time. The V gene is TRBV6-1, the J gene TRBJ1-4, with TRBD1 as a possible D gene (5 bases). Looked up from germline, CDR1 is MNHNS and CDR2 is SASEGT. CDR3 length equals 15 residues. V lost 6 bases and J 4 bases, leaving 15 bases between the germline ends. CDR3 amino acids: CASSPLAGRNEKLFF. The CDR3 DNA reads as TGTGCCAGCAGCCCCTTGGCGGGGCGTAATGAAAAACTGTTTTTT.

V and J are TRBV12-3 or TRBV12-4 and TRBJ2-2; unclear D gene. V lost 1 base to trimming and J lost 0 bases, with 9 bases between them. The CDR3 extends over 16 amino acids. The CDR3, as DNA: TGTGCCAGCAGTTTAGGGTCCGGCGCGAACACCGGGGAGCTGTTTTTT. As protein: CASSLGSGANTGELFF.

V is TRBV7-2 and J is TRBJ2-7, with D uncertain. CDR1 is SGHTA, CDR2 FQGNSA, per germline. The CDR3 totals 13 residues. Trimming cost V 5 bases and J 0 bases, with 8 bases left between them. CDR3 DNA: TGTGCCAGCAGCCTAGGGCCCTCCTACGAGCAGTACTTC. The encoded protein is CASSLGPSYEQYF.

This chain uses TRBV6-2 or TRBV6-3 with TRBJ2-4; 11 bases are shared with TRBD2. Germline trimming cut 8 bases from V and 11 bases from J; bases unmatched to any gene: 17. Looked up from germline, CDR1 is MNHEY and CDR2 is SVGEGT. The CDR3 covers 16 residues. The CDR3 sequence is CASLSASGRSQTFQYF. The CDR3 DNA sequence: TGTGCCAGCCTGTCCGCTAGCGGGAGGTCCCAGACGTTTCAGTACTTC.

J is TRBJ1-2 and V is TRBV21-1; the table's D call, TRBD1, has no DNA check behind it. TRBV21-1 is a documented pseudogene. The CDR3 is made up of 15 amino acids. The CDR3 here is CASSNKTGVRSGYTF. The CDR3 region has the DNA TGTGCCAGCAGCAACAAAACAGGGGTGAGGAGTGGCTACACCTTC.

This clonotype was detected only once. The chain is built from TRBV7-2 and TRBJ1-5; TRBD1 might be the D (5 bases). V shed 2 bases and J shed 3 bases, with 8 bases lying between them. Looked up from germline, CDR1 is SGHTA and CDR2 is FQGNSA. The CDR3 is 14 residues long. The CDR3 is CASSLTGVNQPQHF. As DNA, the CDR3 is TGTGCCAGCAGCTTAACAGGAGTCAATCAGCCCCAGCATTTT.

The chain is built from TRBV15 and TRBJ1-1; a weak D match, TRBD1 (5 bases). The V gene lost 3 bases and the J gene lost 10 bases, with 15 bases spanning the gap. Germline V gene lookup returns CDR1 LNHNV and CDR2 YYDKDF (reference sequence). The CDR3 is 13 residues long. The CDR3 here is CATSSGGGLRAFF. The CDR3, as DNA: TGTGCCACCAGCAGCGGGGGAGGGCTTAGAGCTTTCTTT.

The chain carries TRBV7-9 and TRBJ2-6; D unclear. Trimming cost V 6 bases and J 1 base, with 4 bases left between them. The CDR3 covers 13 residues. In germline, CDR1 is SEHNR, CDR2 FQNEAQ (reference sequence). The CDR3: CASRESGANVLTF. CDR3 bases: TGTGCCAGCAGGGAGTCTGGGGCCAACGTCCTGACTTTC.

This clonotype was seen more than once but under ten times. The chain employs TRBV18 and TRBJ1-1, with unresolved D. V lost 1 base and J lost 4, with 7 bases in between. The CDR3 totals 13 residues. Germline V gene data show CDR1 as KGHSH and CDR2 as LQKENI. DNA for the CDR3: TGTGCCAGCTCACCACAGGGAGGCACTGAAGCTTTCTTT. Its translation is CASSPQGGTEAFF.

This rearrangement joins TRBV5-8 to TRBJ1-2; D perhaps matches TRBD1 (6 bases). Germline CDR1 reads SGHTS; CDR2 reads YDEGEE. The CDR3 runs 16 residues. V gave up 3 bases and J gave up 8 bases, with 23 bases separating them. The CDR3 protein is CASSSYRVYSPGGYTF. The CDR3 DNA reads TGTGCCAGCAGCTCCTACAGGGTTTACTCCCCCGGCGGCTACACCTTC.

This chain links TRBV6-1 with TRBJ2-3, with TRBD2 identical over 12 bases. Germline loops: CDR1 MNHNS, CDR2 SASEGT. The CDR3 spans 15 residues. V lost 10 bases and J lost 1; bases outside the gene matches: 6. The CDR3 coding sequence is TGTGCCACGTATCGACTAGCGGGAGGCACAGATACGCAGTATTTT. Residues: CATYRLAGGTDTQYF.

This clonotype was counted only a few times. This chain joins TRBV21-1 and TRBJ1-6; TRBD1, the table's D call, lacks a check against the DNA. TRBV21-1 is termed a pseudogene. The CDR3 sequence is 15 residues long. The CDR3 DNA reads as TGTGCCAGCAGCGCGCCGACAGGGGGCGTTTCACCCCTCCACTTT. It codes for CASSAPTGGVSPLHF.

The chain is built from TRBV7-9 and TRBJ2-7; possibly TRBD1 for D (6 bases). Per germline, CDR1 SEHNR and CDR2 FQNEAQ (reference sequence). The CDR3 is made up of 14 amino acids. V lost 6 bases and J lost 6, with 18 bases in between. This CDR3 reads CASRGGQGNGEQYF. CDR3 sequence (DNA): TGTGCCAGCAGGGGCGGCCAGGGGAACGGCGAGCAGTACTTC.

In nucleotides, the CDR3 is TGTGCCAGCAGTTTAGTGGGGAGAGAGACCCAGTACTTC. This translates into CASSLVGRETQYF. The chain combines TRBV12-3 or TRBV12-4 with TRBJ2-5; tentatively, D is TRBD2 (5 bases). The CDR3 is 13 amino acids. Trimming left V 1 base short and J 4 bases short, with 7 bases between.